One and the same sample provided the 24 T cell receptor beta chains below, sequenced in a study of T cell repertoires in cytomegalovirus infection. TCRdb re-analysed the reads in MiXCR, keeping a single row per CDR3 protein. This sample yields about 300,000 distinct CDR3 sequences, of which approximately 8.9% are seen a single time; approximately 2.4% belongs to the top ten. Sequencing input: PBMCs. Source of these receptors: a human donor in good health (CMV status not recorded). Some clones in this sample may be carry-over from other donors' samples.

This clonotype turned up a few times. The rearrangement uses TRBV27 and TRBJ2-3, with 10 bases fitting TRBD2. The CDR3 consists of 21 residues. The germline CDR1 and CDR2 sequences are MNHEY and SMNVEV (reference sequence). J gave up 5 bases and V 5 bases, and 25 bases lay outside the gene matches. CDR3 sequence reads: CASSQRAGLAIMDGGRDTQYF. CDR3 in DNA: TGTGCCAGCAGTCAACGAGCGGGACTAGCGATTATGGACGGGGGCCGAGATACGCAGTATTTT.

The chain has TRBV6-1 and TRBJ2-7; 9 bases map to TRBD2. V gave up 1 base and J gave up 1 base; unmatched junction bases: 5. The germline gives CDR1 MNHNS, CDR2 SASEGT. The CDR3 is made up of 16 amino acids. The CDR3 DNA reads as TGTGCCAGCAGTGAAGGGGGGCTAGCGGGGTCCTACGAGCAGTACTTC. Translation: CASSEGGLAGSYEQYF.

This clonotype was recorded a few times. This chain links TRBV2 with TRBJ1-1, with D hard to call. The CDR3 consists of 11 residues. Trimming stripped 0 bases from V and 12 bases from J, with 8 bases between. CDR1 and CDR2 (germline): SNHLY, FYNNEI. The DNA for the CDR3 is TGTGCCAGCAGTGAAGCAGGGTTAACTTTCTTT. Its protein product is CASSEAGLTFF.

The CDR3 nucleotides are TGCAGTGCTAGAGGGGGACCGGGACAGAAGCCTTACGAGCAGTACTTC. Protein sequence: CSARGGPGQKPYEQYF. V gene TRBV20-1 combines with J gene TRBJ2-7; TRBD1 matches 7 bases. CDR3 length equals 16 residues. V was pared by 1 base and J by 4 bases, with 13 bases of the junction left unmatched. The germline CDR1 and CDR2 sequences are DFQATT and SNEGSKA (reference sequence).

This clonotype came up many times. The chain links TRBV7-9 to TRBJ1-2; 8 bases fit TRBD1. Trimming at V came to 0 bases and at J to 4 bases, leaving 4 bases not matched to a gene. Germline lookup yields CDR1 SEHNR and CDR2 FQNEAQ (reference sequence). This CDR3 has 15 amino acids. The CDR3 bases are TGTGCCAGCAGCTTAGCAAGGACAGGGATCTATGGCTACACCTTC. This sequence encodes CASSLARTGIYGYTF.

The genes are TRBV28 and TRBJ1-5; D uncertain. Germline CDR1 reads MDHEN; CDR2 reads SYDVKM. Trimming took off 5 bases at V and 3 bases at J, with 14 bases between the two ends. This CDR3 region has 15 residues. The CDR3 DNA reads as TGTGCCAGCAGTCGGTACAGACCCGACAATCAGCCCCAGCATTTT. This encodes CASSRYRPDNQPQHF.

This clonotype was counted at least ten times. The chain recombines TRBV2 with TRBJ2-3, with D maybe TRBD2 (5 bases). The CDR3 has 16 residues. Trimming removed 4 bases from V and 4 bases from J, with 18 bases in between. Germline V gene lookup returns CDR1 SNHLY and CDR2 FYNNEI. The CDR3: CASSAGPGLGADTQYF. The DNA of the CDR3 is TGTGCCAGCAGTGCCGGACCGGGCTTGGGAGCAGATACGCAGTATTTT.

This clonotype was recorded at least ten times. CDR3 DNA: TGCAGTGCTAAACAGGGGGGAGGGGCCAACGTCCTGACTTTC. Residues: CSAKQGGGANVLTF. The J gene is TRBJ2-6, the V gene TRBV20-1; 8 bases agree with TRBD1. CDR1 is DFQATT, CDR2 SNEGSKA, per germline (reference sequence). Trimming removed 4 bases from V and 4 bases from J; junction bases left unmatched: 3. The length of the CDR3 is 14 residues.

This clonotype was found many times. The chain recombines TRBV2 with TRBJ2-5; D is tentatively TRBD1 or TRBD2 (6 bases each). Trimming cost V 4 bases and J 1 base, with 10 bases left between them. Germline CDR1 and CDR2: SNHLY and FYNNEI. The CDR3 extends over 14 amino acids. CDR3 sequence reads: CASSAWGAQETQYF. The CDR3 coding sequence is TGTGCCAGCAGTGCGTGGGGGGCCCAAGAGACCCAGTACTTC.

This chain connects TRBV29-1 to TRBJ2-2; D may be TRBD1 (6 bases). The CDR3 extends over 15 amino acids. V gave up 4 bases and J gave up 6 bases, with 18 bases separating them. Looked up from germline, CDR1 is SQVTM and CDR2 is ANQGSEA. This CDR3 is CSVAVWTELAGELFF. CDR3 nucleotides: TGCAGCGTTGCGGTCTGGACAGAGCTGGCCGGGGAGCTGTTTTTT.

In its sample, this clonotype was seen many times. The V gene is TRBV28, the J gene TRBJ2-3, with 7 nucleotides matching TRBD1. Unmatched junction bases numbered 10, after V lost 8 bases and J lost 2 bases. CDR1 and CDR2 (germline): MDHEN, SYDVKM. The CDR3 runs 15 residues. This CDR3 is CASLSKQGSTDTQYF. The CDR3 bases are TGTGCCAGCCTGTCTAAACAGGGGTCCACAGATACGCAGTATTTT.

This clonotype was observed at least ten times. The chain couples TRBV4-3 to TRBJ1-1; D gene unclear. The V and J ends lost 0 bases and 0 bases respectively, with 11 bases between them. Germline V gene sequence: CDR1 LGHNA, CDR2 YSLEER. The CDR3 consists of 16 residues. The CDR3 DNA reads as TGCGCCAGCAGCCAAGATAATACGGGGATGAACACTGAAGCTTTCTTT. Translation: CASSQDNTGMNTEAFF.

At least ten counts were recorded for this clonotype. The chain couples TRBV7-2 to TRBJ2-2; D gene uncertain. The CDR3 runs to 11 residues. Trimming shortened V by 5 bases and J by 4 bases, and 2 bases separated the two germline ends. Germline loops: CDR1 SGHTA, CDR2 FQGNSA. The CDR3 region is CASSLTGELFF. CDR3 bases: TGTGCCAGCAGCCTCACCGGGGAGCTGTTTTTT.

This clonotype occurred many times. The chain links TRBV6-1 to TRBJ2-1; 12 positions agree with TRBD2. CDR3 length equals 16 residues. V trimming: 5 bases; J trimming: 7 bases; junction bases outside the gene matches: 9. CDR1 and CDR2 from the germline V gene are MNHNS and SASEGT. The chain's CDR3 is CASSRGGLAGKNEQFF. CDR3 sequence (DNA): TGTGCCAGCAGTCGAGGGGGACTAGCGGGTAAAAATGAGCAGTTCTTC.

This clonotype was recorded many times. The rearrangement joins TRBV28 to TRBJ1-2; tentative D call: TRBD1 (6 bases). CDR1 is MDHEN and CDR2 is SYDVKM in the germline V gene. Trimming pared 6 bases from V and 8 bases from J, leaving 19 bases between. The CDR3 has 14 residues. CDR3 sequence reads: CASSLTRDIYGYTF. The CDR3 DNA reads TGTGCCAGCAGCCTTACCAGGGACATTTACGGCTACACCTTC.

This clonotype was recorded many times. CDR3 protein: CASTKRDSSGLIDMADTEAFF. For the CDR3, the DNA is TGTGCCAGTACCAAACGAGACAGTTCCGGGCTTATAGATATGGCTGACACTGAAGCTTTCTTT. The chain carries TRBV19 and TRBJ1-1; perhaps TRBD1 as D (5 bases). The V gene lost 7 bases and the J gene lost 3 bases, with 36 bases spanning the gap. Germline CDR1 and CDR2: LNHDA and SQIVND (reference sequence). This CDR3 is 21 amino acids long.

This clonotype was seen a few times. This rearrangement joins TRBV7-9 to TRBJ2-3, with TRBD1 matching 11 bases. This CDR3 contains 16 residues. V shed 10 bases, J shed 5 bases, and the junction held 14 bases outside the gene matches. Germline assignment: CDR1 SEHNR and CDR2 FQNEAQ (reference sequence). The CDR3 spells CATDLAGQGAIDTQYF. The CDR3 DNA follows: TGTGCCACGGATTTAGCCGGACAGGGGGCAATAGATACGCAGTATTTT.

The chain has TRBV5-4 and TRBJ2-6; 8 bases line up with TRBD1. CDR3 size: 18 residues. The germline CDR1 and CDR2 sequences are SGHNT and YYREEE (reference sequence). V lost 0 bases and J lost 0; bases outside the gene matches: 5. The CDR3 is CASSLDRTGSSGANVLTF. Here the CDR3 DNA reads TGTGCCAGCAGCTTGGATCGGACAGGGAGCTCTGGGGCCAACGTCCTGACTTTC.

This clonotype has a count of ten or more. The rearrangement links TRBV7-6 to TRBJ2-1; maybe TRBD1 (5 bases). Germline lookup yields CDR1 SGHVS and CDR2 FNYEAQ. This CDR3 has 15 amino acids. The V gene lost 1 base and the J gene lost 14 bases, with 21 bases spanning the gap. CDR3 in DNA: TGTGCCAGCAGCTTAGGAGACAGTTTGGCCGTGCGTAAGTTCTTC. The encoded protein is CASSLGDSLAVRKFF.

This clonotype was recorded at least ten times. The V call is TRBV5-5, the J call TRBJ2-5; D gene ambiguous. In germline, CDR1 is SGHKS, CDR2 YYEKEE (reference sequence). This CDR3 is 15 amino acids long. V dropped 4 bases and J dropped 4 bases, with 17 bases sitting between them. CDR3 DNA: TGTGCCAGCAGCGTGCGACGGACGCTGGGAGAGACCCAGTACTTC. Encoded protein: CASSVRRTLGETQYF.

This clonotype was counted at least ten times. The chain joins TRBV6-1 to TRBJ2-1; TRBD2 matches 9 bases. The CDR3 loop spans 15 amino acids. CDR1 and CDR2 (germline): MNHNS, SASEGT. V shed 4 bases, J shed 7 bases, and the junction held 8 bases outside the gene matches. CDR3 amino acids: CASSAPGLATNEQFF. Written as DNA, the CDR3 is TGTGCCAGCAGTGCTCCGGGACTAGCTACGAATGAGCAGTTCTTC.

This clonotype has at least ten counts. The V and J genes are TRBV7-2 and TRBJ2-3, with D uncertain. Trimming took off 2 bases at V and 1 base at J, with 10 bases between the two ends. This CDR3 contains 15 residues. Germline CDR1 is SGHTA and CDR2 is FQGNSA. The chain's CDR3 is CASSLSRVGTDTQYF. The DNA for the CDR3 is TGTGCCAGCAGCTTATCACGGGTGGGCACAGATACGCAGTATTTT.

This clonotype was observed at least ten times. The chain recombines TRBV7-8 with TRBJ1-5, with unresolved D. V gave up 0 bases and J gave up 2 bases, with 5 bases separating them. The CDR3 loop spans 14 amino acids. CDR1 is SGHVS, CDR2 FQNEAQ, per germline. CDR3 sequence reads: CASSLAEGNQPQHF. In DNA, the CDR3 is TGTGCCAGCAGCTTAGCTGAGGGCAATCAGCCCCAGCATTTT.

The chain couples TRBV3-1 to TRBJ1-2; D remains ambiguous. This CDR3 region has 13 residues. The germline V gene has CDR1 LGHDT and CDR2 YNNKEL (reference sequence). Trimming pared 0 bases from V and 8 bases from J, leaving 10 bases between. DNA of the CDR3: TGTGCCAGCAGCCAAGATTCAGGTGGGGGCTACACCTTC. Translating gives CASSQDSGGGYTF.